Shown below are 6 T cell receptor beta chains from a single sample sequenced in a study of T cell responses to AZD1222 COVID-19 vaccine. Some clones are missing from TCRdb's copy, which holds only in-frame ones; the method was immunoSEQ multiplex PCR. Seen here are some 80,000 clones, approximately 89% observed once, and the top ten hold about 9.1%. The source was peripheral blood, collected 28 days after the second dose of the MenACWY control vaccine. The receptor set was obtained from an adult who received the MenACWY meningococcal vaccine as a control.

This clone was seen more than once but under ten times. The chain joins TRBV18 to TRBJ1-1; D call uncertain. This CDR3 spans 12 amino acids. Germline V CDR1 and CDR2: KGHSH, LQKENI. V was shortened by 6 bases and J by 8 bases, with 13 bases between the two germline ends. CDR3 amino acids: CASSRGEGEAFF. CDR3 coding DNA: TGTGCCAGCTCTCGTGGCGAGGGAGAAGCTTTCTTT.

This clone rates as large. The V and J genes are TRBV27 and TRBJ2-7; tentative D call: TRBD1 (5 bases). There are 15 residues in the CDR3. Germline CDR1 MNHEY, CDR2 SMNVEV (reference sequence). The V gene lost 2 bases and the J gene lost 5 bases, with 16 bases spanning the gap. Here the CDR3 DNA reads TGTGCCAGCAGTTTAAAGGCAGGGTCCTTCCACGAGCAGTACTTC. Its protein is CASSLKAGSFHEQYF.

This chain connects TRBV28 to TRBJ2-7, with TRBD2 identical over 10 bases. Germline values: CDR1 MDHEN, CDR2 SYDVKM. With 7 bases clipped from V and 3 bases from J, the junction kept 3 bases outside the gene matches. The CDR3 contains 13 residues. The CDR3 spells CASNPSGSYEQYF. In DNA, the CDR3 is TGTGCCAGCAATCCTAGCGGGAGCTACGAGCAGTACTTC.

The V gene is TRBV19, the J gene TRBJ2-1; 9 bases agree with TRBD2. V dropped 3 bases and J dropped 7; count of bases not matched to a gene: 7. CDR1 and CDR2 from the germline V gene are LNHDA and SQIVND (reference sequence). The CDR3 sequence is 15 residues long. The chain's CDR3 is CASSIISAGGNEQFF. The CDR3 nucleotides are TGTGCCAGTAGTATTATTTCTGCGGGGGGGAATGAGCAGTTCTTC.

This chain uses TRBV6-5 with TRBJ2-7; D is uncertain. Germline V CDR1 and CDR2: MNHEY, SVGAGI. The V and J ends lost 6 bases and 7 bases respectively, with 19 bases between them. The CDR3 covers 14 residues. Here the CDR3 reads CASSKGYSTEEQYF. The CDR3 bases are TGTGCCAGCAGCAAAGGTTACAGTACGGAGGAGCAGTACTTC.

The genes are TRBV28 and TRBJ1-5; D remains ambiguous. Germline assignment: CDR1 MDHEN and CDR2 SYDVKM. V gave up 8 bases and J gave up 1 base, with 12 bases separating them. The CDR3 has 14 amino acids. The CDR3 sequence: CASGRAASNQPQHF. The CDR3 DNA is TGTGCCAGCGGGCGGGCAGCCAGCAATCAGCCCCAGCATTTT.